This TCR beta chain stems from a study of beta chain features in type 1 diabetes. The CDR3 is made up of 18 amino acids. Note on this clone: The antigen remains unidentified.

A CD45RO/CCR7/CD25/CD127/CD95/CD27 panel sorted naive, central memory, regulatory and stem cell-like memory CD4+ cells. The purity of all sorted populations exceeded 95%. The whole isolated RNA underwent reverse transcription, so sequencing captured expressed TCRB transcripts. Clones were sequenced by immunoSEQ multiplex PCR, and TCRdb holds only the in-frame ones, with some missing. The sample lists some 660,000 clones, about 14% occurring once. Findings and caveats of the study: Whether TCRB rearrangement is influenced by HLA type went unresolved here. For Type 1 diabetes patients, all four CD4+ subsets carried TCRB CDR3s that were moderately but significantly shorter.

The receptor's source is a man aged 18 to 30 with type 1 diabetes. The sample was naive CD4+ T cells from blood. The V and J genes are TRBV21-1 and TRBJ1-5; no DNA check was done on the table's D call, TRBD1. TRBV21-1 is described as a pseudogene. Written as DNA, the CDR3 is TGTGCCAGCAGCAAGAGGTTGTCGACAGGGGCGCGCAATCAGCCCCAGCATTTT. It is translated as CASSKRLSTGARNQPQHF.